This T cell receptor (beta chain) was sequenced in a study of blood T cells in healthy people across ages. In the case of this clonotype: Antigen specificity is unknown. A read error is possible here, since a much larger clone lies one base away.

This CDR3 is built from 13 residues. Germline V gene sequence: CDR1 MDHEN, CDR2 SYDVKM. Study-level points and caveats: Per million T cells, TCR beta diversity dropped roughly linearly as age increased.

A second roughly 6 to 11 cycle PCR used barcoded and J-beta primers. MiXCR was run by TCRdb on the 5' RACE reads, yielding one entry per CDR3 protein. Seen here are approximately 940,000 distinct CDR3 sequences, around 46% observed once, and the top ten hold roughly 13%. The sample taken for sequencing was blood. This TCR was sampled from a young man in good health. This chain links TRBV28 with TRBJ2-5; 8 bases map to TRBD2. The J call is doubtful: the DNA matches TRBJ2-7 better. CDR3 bases: TGTGCCAGCACCTTAAGCGGGGGCCACGAGCAGTACTTC. Translated, it gives CASTLSGGHEQYF.